The T cell receptor (beta chain) under discussion was sequenced for a study of blood T cells in healthy people across ages. This clonotype was counted a few times. A sample-barcoded 5' primer and a J-beta primer mix were used in a second PCR of roughly 7 to 11 cycles. MiXCR was run by TCRdb on the 5' RACE reads, yielding one entry per CDR3 protein. The sample gives hundreds of thousands of distinct CDR3 sequences, roughly half of which show up once; approximately 13% is in the top ten. The CDR3 totals 14 residues. Germline V gene sequence: CDR1 LGHDT, CDR2 YNNKEL (reference sequence). V lost 2 bases to trimming and J lost 4 bases, with 11 bases between them.

This TCR derives from a woman older than 75 in good health. The V gene is TRBV3-1, the J gene TRBJ1-1; D is ambiguous. Material for sequencing was blood. The CDR3 sequence is CASSQSGAVTEAFF. The DNA for the CDR3 is TGTGCCAGCAGCCAATCGGGCGCGGTCACTGAAGCTTTCTTT.